The 2 T cell receptor beta chains below come from one sample, sequenced in a study of shared clonotypes between healthy human individuals (dated by TCRdb to 2020 to 2022). Libraries were built with the immunoSEQ multiplex PCR assay. TCRdb took this table from immuneACCESS and kept in-frame rearrangements with V and J called. Such tables lack part of the clones; where checked against another copy, unresolved V genes explain under half of the gap, and the rest is unexplained. Within this sample are some 700,000 clones, with roughly 87% of them counted one time only. The ten most abundant clones make up about 33% of the sample. The sequenced sample was memory CD8+ T cells from PBMCs. According to the study, the label for this sample's cell subset or site signals: CD45RO+ cells pooled with CCR7-negative TemRA cells. The receptors stem from a man younger than 35 in good health. Some clones in this sample may be carry-over from other donors' samples.

The V and J genes are TRBV19 and TRBJ2-5, with TRBD1 as a possible D gene (5 bases). The J call could be wrong; TRBJ2-7 is a better fit for the DNA end. This CDR3 has 13 amino acids. Germline V gene sequence: CDR1 LNHDA, CDR2 SQIVND (reference sequence). The CDR3: CASSIEGVYEQYF. CDR3 in DNA: TGTGCCAGTAGTATAGAAGGGGTCTACGAGCAGTACTTC.

This clone was observed a few times. The gene calls are TRBV19 and TRBJ1-2, with 7 positions matching TRBD1. The junction had 3 bases not matched to a gene; V was cut back by 10 bases and J by 4 bases. This CDR3 is 11 amino acids long. Germline loops: CDR1 LNHDA, CDR2 SQIVND (reference sequence). CDR3 nucleotide sequence: TGTGCCACAGGGGGAATCTATGGCTACACCTTC. It yields the protein CATGGIYGYTF. Full variable domain (missing parts from reference TRBV19 and TRBJ1-2): DGGITQSPKYLFRKEGQNVTLSCEQNLNHDAMYWYRQDPGQGLRLIYYSQIVNDFQKGDIAEGYSVSREKKESFPLTVTSAQKNPTAFYLCATGGIYGYTFGSGTRLTVV.